Listed below are T cell receptor beta chains from one sample, sequenced in a study of cytomegalovirus exposure and HLA in healthy donors. Here immunoSEQ multiplex PCR was the method, and the copy in TCRdb shows in-frame clones only, minus some. In the table there are about 94,000 clones, about 62% of which are singletons. Sequenced input: PBMCs. Receptors were obtained from a man between 25 and 39 years old in good health and CMV-seronegative. Both conserved end residues are part of each CDR3. The order of the fields is CDR3 DNA, CDR3 protein, J gene, clone size, D gene, CDR3 length, V gene. The D gene is left open where the match is weak. The size field is filled for only some rows; it gives once, few, many or a size class.

cdr3_nt: TGTGCCAGCTCACCAGTGGCCCAAGAGACCCAGTACTTC
cdr3_aa: CASSPVAQETQYF
j_call: TRBJ2-5
clone_size: once
d_call: -
cdr3_length: 13
v_call: TRBV18

cdr3_nt: TGCGCCAGCAGCTTGGCAGGGTATAGCAATCAGCCCCAGCATTTT
cdr3_aa: CASSLAGYSNQPQHF
j_call: TRBJ1-5
clone_size: few
d_call: -
cdr3_length: 15
v_call: TRBV5-1

cdr3_nt: TGTGCCAGCAGCTTAGATCCCCCTAGCAGCAACAATGAGCAGTTCTTC
cdr3_aa: CASSLDPPSSNNEQFF
j_call: TRBJ2-1
clone_size: -
d_call: -
cdr3_length: 16
v_call: TRBV11-3

cdr3_nt: TGTGCCAGCAGTTTGATGACCTATCAGGGCCAGTATTTT
cdr3_aa: CASSLMTYQGQYF
j_call: TRBJ2-3
clone_size: -
d_call: -
cdr3_length: 13
v_call: TRBV5-6

cdr3_nt: TGTGCCAGCAGTCAAGGGGGGGGCTGGCAAGAGACCCAGTACTTC
cdr3_aa: CASSQGGGWQETQYF
j_call: TRBJ2-5
clone_size: few
d_call: -
cdr3_length: 15
v_call: TRBV28

cdr3_nt: TGTGCCAGCAGTTTTTCAGGGGTAGGTCAGCCCCAGCATTTT
cdr3_aa: CASSFSGVGQPQHF
j_call: TRBJ1-5
clone_size: -
d_call: -
cdr3_length: 14
v_call: TRBV27

cdr3_nt: TGTGCCAGCAGTGAAGCCGGGCGGTCTAGCATTTGGGTAGATACGCAGTATTTT
cdr3_aa: CASSEAGRSSIWVDTQYF
j_call: TRBJ2-3
clone_size: few
d_call: -
cdr3_length: 18
v_call: TRBV6-1

cdr3_nt: TGTGCCAGTAGTGTTGACAGGGGTAGCAATCAGCCCCAGCATTTT
cdr3_aa: CASSVDRGSNQPQHF
j_call: TRBJ1-5
clone_size: -
d_call: TRBD1
cdr3_length: 15
v_call: TRBV19

cdr3_nt: TGTGCCAGCAGCCCCGGGGGGGGAACTTACAATGAGCAGTTCTTC
cdr3_aa: CASSPGGGTYNEQFF
j_call: TRBJ2-1
clone_size: -
d_call: TRBD2
cdr3_length: 15
v_call: TRBV7-3

cdr3_nt: TGTGCCAGCAGTGACCAGAGCGGGGGGATAACCTACGAGCAGTACTTC
cdr3_aa: CASSDQSGGITYEQYF
j_call: TRBJ2-7
clone_size: -
d_call: TRBD2
cdr3_length: 16
v_call: TRBV25-1

cdr3_nt: TGTGCCAGCAGCGGGCCCACTAGGTACCAAGAGACCCAGTACTTC
cdr3_aa: CASSGPTRYQETQYF
j_call: TRBJ2-5
clone_size: -
d_call: -
cdr3_length: 15
v_call: TRBV7-2

cdr3_nt: TGTGCCACCAGCAGATACAGGGGCAATCAGCCCCAGCATTTT
cdr3_aa: CATSRYRGNQPQHF
j_call: TRBJ1-5
clone_size: few
d_call: -
cdr3_length: 14
v_call: TRBV15

cdr3_nt: TGTGCCAGCAGTTTCAGGAGGGGCCGGATGAATGAGCAGTTCTTC
cdr3_aa: CASSFRRGRMNEQFF
j_call: TRBJ2-1
clone_size: -
d_call: -
cdr3_length: 15
v_call: TRBV28

cdr3_nt: TGTGCCAGCAGCCACCCTAGAGGGCCCGGGAGGACTGAAGCTTTCTTT
cdr3_aa: CASSHPRGPGRTEAFF
j_call: TRBJ1-1
clone_size: -
d_call: -
cdr3_length: 16
v_call: TRBV7-9

cdr3_nt: TGCGCCAGCAGCTCGGGACAGGGAGATACGCAGTATTTT
cdr3_aa: CASSSGQGDTQYF
j_call: TRBJ2-3
clone_size: -
d_call: TRBD1
cdr3_length: 13
v_call: TRBV5-1

cdr3_nt: TGTGCCAGCAGTTTGGTGTCAGGGCTTTCAAACATTCAGTACTTC
cdr3_aa: CASSLVSGLSNIQYF
j_call: TRBJ2-4
clone_size: once
d_call: -
cdr3_length: 15
v_call: TRBV27

cdr3_nt: TGCGCCAGCAGCCAAGATTTCAGGGTCTATGGCTACACCTTC
cdr3_aa: CASSQDFRVYGYTF
j_call: TRBJ1-2
clone_size: few
d_call: -
cdr3_length: 14
v_call: TRBV4-3

cdr3_nt: TGCGCCAGCAGCACGGCTCTAACAGGATCAGAGCAGTTCTTC
cdr3_aa: CASSTALTGSEQFF
j_call: TRBJ2-1
clone_size: -
d_call: -
cdr3_length: 14
v_call: TRBV5-1

cdr3_nt: TGTGCCAGCAGCAAATCCCCAGGGGAAGAGCAGTACTTC
cdr3_aa: CASSKSPGEEQYF
j_call: TRBJ2-7
clone_size: -
d_call: -
cdr3_length: 13
v_call: TRBV21-1

cdr3_nt: TGTGCCAGCAGCACCCTGGGACAAGCTAAGGCGGGCTACACCTTC
cdr3_aa: CASSTLGQAKAGYTF
j_call: TRBJ1-2
clone_size: -
d_call: -
cdr3_length: 15
v_call: TRBV7-8

cdr3_nt: TGTGCCAGCAGTGCCAGACTAGCGGGGCTGTTCAGTACGCAGTATTTT
cdr3_aa: CASSARLAGLFSTQYF
j_call: TRBJ2-3
clone_size: -
d_call: TRBD2
cdr3_length: 16
v_call: TRBV6-1

cdr3_nt: TGTGCCAGCAGTGAATACACGTACAGGGTACTCTCCTACGAGCAGTACTTC
cdr3_aa: CASSEYTYRVLSYEQYF
j_call: TRBJ2-7
clone_size: -
d_call: -
cdr3_length: 17
v_call: TRBV6-1

cdr3_nt: TGTGCCAGCAGAACTCAGGGGCTAGGCACTGAAGCTTTCTTT
cdr3_aa: CASRTQGLGTEAFF
j_call: TRBJ1-1
clone_size: few
d_call: -
cdr3_length: 14
v_call: TRBV25-1

cdr3_nt: TGTGCCAGCAGTGAAGGGGACATCGCACCCGGGGAGCTGTTTTTT
cdr3_aa: CASSEGDIAPGELFF
j_call: TRBJ2-2
clone_size: -
d_call: -
cdr3_length: 15
v_call: TRBV2

cdr3_nt: TGTGCCAGCAGTTTACGGCTAGCGGAATACAATGAGCAGTTCTTC
cdr3_aa: CASSLRLAEYNEQFF
j_call: TRBJ2-1
clone_size: few
d_call: TRBD2
cdr3_length: 15
v_call: TRBV27

cdr3_nt: TGTGCCAGCAGCCAAGGAGGACAGCCCCAGCATTTT
cdr3_aa: CASSQGGQPQHF
j_call: TRBJ1-5
clone_size: -
d_call: -
cdr3_length: 12
v_call: TRBV4-2

cdr3_nt: TGCGCCAGCAGCCAAGCCGGGACAGGTAGCAATCAGCCCCAGCATTTT
cdr3_aa: CASSQAGTGSNQPQHF
j_call: TRBJ1-5
clone_size: -
d_call: TRBD1
cdr3_length: 16
v_call: TRBV4-1

cdr3_nt: TGTGCCAGCAGTTTGCGGGGTCCCTACAATGAGCAGTTCTTC
cdr3_aa: CASSLRGPYNEQFF
j_call: TRBJ2-1
clone_size: -
d_call: -
cdr3_length: 14
v_call: TRBV6-6

cdr3_nt: TGCGCCAGCAGGGACGGGACTAGCGCTACGAATGAGCAGTTCTTC
cdr3_aa: CASRDGTSATNEQFF
j_call: TRBJ2-1
clone_size: -
d_call: TRBD2
cdr3_length: 15
v_call: TRBV10-1

cdr3_nt: TGTGCCAGTAGTACCCGCTCTGGGAGCTCCTACAATGAGCAGTTCTTC
cdr3_aa: CASSTRSGSSYNEQFF
j_call: TRBJ2-1
clone_size: -
d_call: -
cdr3_length: 16
v_call: TRBV19

cdr3_nt: TGTGCCAGCAGCTTAGTTTACCGGGACAGGCCCCTCTACGGAGCTTTCTTT
cdr3_aa: CASSLVYRDRPLYGAFF
j_call: TRBJ1-1
clone_size: -
d_call: -
cdr3_length: 17
v_call: TRBV12-1

cdr3_nt: TGTGCCAGCTCACCCGGGACAGATAGTCAGCCCCAGCATTTT
cdr3_aa: CASSPGTDSQPQHF
j_call: TRBJ1-5
clone_size: -
d_call: TRBD1
cdr3_length: 14
v_call: TRBV18

cdr3_nt: TGTGCCAGCAGCCCCTCGGGACAGGGGGAAAAACTGTTTTTT
cdr3_aa: CASSPSGQGEKLFF
j_call: TRBJ1-4
clone_size: -
d_call: TRBD1
cdr3_length: 14
v_call: TRBV4-2

cdr3_nt: TGTGCCACCAGCAGACTTCCCGGGACTAGCGGGAGTGGGAATGAGCAGTTCTTC
cdr3_aa: CATSRLPGTSGSGNEQFF
j_call: TRBJ2-1
clone_size: -
d_call: TRBD2
cdr3_length: 18
v_call: TRBV15

cdr3_nt: TGTGCCAGCAGCAAGGGACAGGGGAATTCACCCCTCCACTTT
cdr3_aa: CASSKGQGNSPLHF
j_call: TRBJ1-6
clone_size: -
d_call: TRBD1
cdr3_length: 14
v_call: TRBV11-3

cdr3_nt: TGTGCCAGTAGTATATCAGTAAACACTGAAGCTTTCTTT
cdr3_aa: CASSISVNTEAFF
j_call: TRBJ1-1
clone_size: -
d_call: -
cdr3_length: 13
v_call: TRBV19

cdr3_nt: TGTGCCAGTAGTATACCTCCGGCAGCGGGGGGTCGGGGGACCCAGTACTTC
cdr3_aa: CASSIPPAAGGRGTQYF
j_call: TRBJ2-5
clone_size: few
d_call: TRBD2
cdr3_length: 17
v_call: TRBV19

cdr3_nt: TGTGCCAGCAGCTTGGGGGCCGAGAACACTGAAGCTTTCTTT
cdr3_aa: CASSLGAENTEAFF
j_call: TRBJ1-1
clone_size: -
d_call: -
cdr3_length: 14
v_call: TRBV7-8

cdr3_nt: TGCGCCAGCAGCTTAGCGGGAGGAAACGGAAACATTCAGTACTTC
cdr3_aa: CASSLAGGNGNIQYF
j_call: TRBJ2-4
clone_size: once
d_call: TRBD2
cdr3_length: 15
v_call: TRBV5-1

cdr3_nt: TGTGCCAGCAGTTCCCAGGGATACGAGCAGTACTTC
cdr3_aa: CASSSQGYEQYF
j_call: TRBJ2-7
clone_size: -
d_call: -
cdr3_length: 12
v_call: TRBV27

cdr3_nt: TGTGCCAGCAGCAAATACTGGGGCGCGGCAGATACGCAGTATTTT
cdr3_aa: CASSKYWGAADTQYF
j_call: TRBJ2-3
clone_size: -
d_call: -
cdr3_length: 15
v_call: TRBV11-3